This T cell receptor (beta chain) emerged from a study of cytomegalovirus exposure and HLA in healthy donors (dated by TCRdb to about 2017). Turning to the overall study: In an earlier analysis of under 750 of the donors, about 270 Gb of sequence data and some 100 million unique TCR beta sequences from about 179 million T cells were reported. Roughly 300 gigabases of sequencing data and roughly 80 million unique TCR sequences made up an early release that covered 500 to 650 HLA-typed donors. Among the approximately 430 genotyped donors, approximately 82% belonged to the genetic ancestry cluster associated with self-reported Caucasian donors. The aim of the study was to test whether cataloging public T cell receptors could identify signatures of past pathogen exposure. Using immunosequencing, the study profiled T cell repertoires from some 670 subjects and related those repertoires to cytomegalovirus serostatus. A separate validation cohort of about 110 different subjects was used in addition to the approximately 610-subject first cohort. High-throughput TCR immunosequencing, statistical association of individual TCRs with disease status, and machine learning were combined to predict cytomegalovirus infection status. To study patterns of TCR occurrence, a later analysis re-analyzed previously published TCR beta repertoires from under 750 donors and added high-resolution HLA genotyping. In the later analysis, no new phenotypic data were used to find candidate immune exposures; instead, reliance was placed on TCR beta sequences and their occurrence across donors. To decide whether each TCR beta V gene segment behaved as functional or pseudogenic, an earlier analysis of fewer than 750 of the donors relied on high-throughput TCR beta sequencing. Donor age, sex, ethnicity and CMV serostatus were collected together with the repertoire data. Genome-wide SNP genotypes for about 60% of the roughly 670 donors were used in a later genetic analysis, which treated that subset as a discovery cohort. Every repertoire in the discovery cohort had been generated on one and the same sequencing platform. HLA typing covered class I and class II loci at four-digit resolution. The number of typed donors differed by locus: about 629-630 for A, B, C, DRB1 and DQB1; 500 to 550 for DQA1; roughly 600 for DPA1; and some 450 for DPB1. Five DR-DQ haplotypes were treated as single units for association and clustering because of strong linkage in the cohort. Among around 400 genotyped donors of the cohort, an average of 235,054 unique TCR beta nucleotide sequences were sequenced per donor, roughly 20% of them non-productive.

This clone appeared a few times. Its antigen is still unknown. A read error may produce the germline difference seen at one junction end. Library preparation used the immunoSEQ multiplex PCR assay. A mixture of 60 forward primers for TCR Vbeta segments and 13 reverse primers for TCR Jbeta segments was used in the multiplex PCR. The CDR3 region of rearranged TCR beta genes was amplified from genomic DNA by a multiplex PCR assay. The Illumina HiSeq System was used to sequence the amplified TCR beta libraries as 87-base-pair reads. The authors' analysis ran thus. In a later analysis, 80 million or so unique TCR beta chains were counted across the roughly 700 repertoires, and roughly 11 million of these chains were shared by at least two donors. A nearest-neighbor algorithm error-corrected the raw reads and collapsed the reads into unique sequences, merging closely related sequences to remove PCR and sequencing errors. To assign V, D and J gene segments, CDR3 sequences were aligned to IMGT reference sequences. Each retained sequence needed at least a six-nucleotide match to both a V gene segment and a J gene segment. Rearrangements were called productive when the CDR3 lacked stop codons and stayed in frame with V and J; all others were non-productive. CDR3 was defined according to IMGT convention as the region running from the second conserved V-encoded cysteine to the conserved J-encoded phenylalanine. The earlier analysis of approximately 590 of the donors excluded any sequence lacking an unambiguous match to a single V gene segment. In an earlier analysis of 450 to 750 of the donors, a V segment was called functional when productive rearrangements were above 56.7%, and segregating when the standard deviation between donors exceeded 5%. A statistical classification framework was built to diagnose cytomegalovirus status from the catalog of TCR beta chain sequences. A later analysis assigned V and J genes by comparing TCR nucleotide sequences with IMGT/GENE-DB human TR gene sequences. A later analysis assigned CDR3 sequences and most-parsimonious VDJ recombination scenarios with the TCRdist pipeline. In a later analysis, each TCR beta chain was defined by its CDR3 amino acid sequence together with its V-gene family, and reads lacking a unique V-gene family were excluded. In a later analysis, nearly 600 highly shared, low-generation-probability nucleotide sequences were removed to address suspected cross-contamination and a sequencing artifact. In a later analysis, a clonal expansion index for each public chain was calculated from normalized within-repertoire ranks of inferred template counts. A later analysis computed generation probabilities with a VDJ recombination model fitted to out-of-frame rearrangements, and checked the results against IGoR. In a later analysis, TCR-TCR, TCR-HLA and TCR-CMV co-occurrence was scored with hypergeometric tests, and a repertoire-size bias correction was applied to TCR pairs. To estimate false discovery rates, a later analysis permuted the HLA or CMV assignments 20 times. In a later analysis, co-occurring TCRs were grouped using DBSCAN, with TCRdist sequence similarity added in when clustering inside HLA-allele-positive subsets. Co-occurrence clustering excluded repertoires with fewer than 30,000 or more than 120,000 public chains, plus five with anomalous nucleotide sharing. TCRdb provides this immuneACCESS table in a form limited to in-frame rearrangements. Some clones are lacking; in checked studies, under half of them reflect an unresolved V gene, and why the rest are absent is not known. That table gives V, J and clone size, and the DNA gave D and trimming. The sample table contains about 150,000 clones; only one count was recorded for 60% to 85% of them. The ten largest make up around 6.3% of the sample.

Points the paper makes about the study in general: In vitro tests confirmed that a few of the cytomegalovirus-associated TCR beta chains recognize cytomegalovirus antigens. Some IMGT-functional V segments, including TRBV6-2 and TRBV6-3, could not be distinguished by the 87-base-pair reads and were therefore excluded. Sequencing depth was assumed to be roughly uniform across donors in the presence/absence analyses, though that assumption may not hold. The cohort was sequenced for TCR beta chains only, and without alpha or paired-chain data the features that could be detected were limited. Broadly in line with IMGT annotations, most TCR beta V segments showed up in productive rearrangements about 90% or about 30% of the time in an earlier analysis of 450 to 600 of the donors. For the cohort, immune exposure information was limited to CMV serostatus. The study listed approximately 150 TCR beta chains as associated with cytomegalovirus. Across donors, most TCR sequences were observed very rarely, whereas some public TCRs were present in many individuals. When HLA alleles, especially DR and DQ, strongly co-occurred, TCR associations were difficult to assign to individual alleles. A further reported finding was that TCR beta sequences accurately predicted the HLA-A and HLA-B alleles for most subjects in the first cohort. Several of the top co-occurrence clusters appeared to be linked to parvovirus B19, influenza, CMV and Epstein-Barr virus, according to a later analysis. The classifier was reported to diagnose cytomegalovirus status with high specificity and sensitivity in both the original cohort and the validation cohort. In a later analysis, some 18,000 TCR beta sequences were associated with specific HLA alleles at a false discovery rate of 0.05. Linkage disequilibrium might explain the correlated functional status among segregating V segments, but an unknown experimental factor could not be ruled out. A cluster of highly shared sequence variants was judged likely to represent a technical artifact of the sequencing pipeline. Because counts were too low, seventeen rarely observed V segments, including chromosome 9 orphons, were left out of the earlier analysis of approximately 580 of the donors. According to a later genetic analysis, donors in an Asian-associated ancestry cluster had fewer N-insertions in productive TCRs than the roughly 700-donor mean. HLA typing was unavailable for some donors at each locus, so association tests used only the typed subset. Compared with equally common non-associated chains, HLA-associated TCR beta chains in a later analysis were more clonally expanded and had lower generation probabilities. The authors suggested that the approach could potentially be extended to other disease states and immunological phenotypes. An association between a missense DCLRE1C variant and V-gene and J-gene trimming of TCR beta chains was found in a later genetic analysis and replicated in an independent cohort. According to a later analysis, most CMV-associated TCR beta chains appeared to be HLA-restricted, and the HLA associations seemed to be driven largely by CMV exposure. In a later analysis, the rate of TCR association differed among HLA loci, with DRB1 alleles having the most associated TCRs and HLA-C alleles having the fewest.

The cohort was made up of approximately 670 healthy bone marrow donors. Cohort members were all nominally healthy when sampled, although unrecorded immune exposures were likely present. The donor tested CMV seropositive, placing the donor among the 250 to 350 seropositive members of the cohort. A peripheral blood sample was provided by each donor, and peripheral blood mononuclear cells were used for TCR beta sequencing. The Qiagen DNeasy Blood Extraction Kit was used to extract genomic DNA from the blood cell samples. From the cysteine through the phenylalanine, the CDR3 covers 15 amino acids. The only DNA kept is the CDR3, 45 bases in frame from the first base. Sequences LGHNT (CDR1) and FRNRAP (CDR2) are obtained from the germline V gene.

The sequence is built from TRBV12-5 and TRBJ2-1, with TRBD2 tentatively as D gene (6 bases match). The TCR was taken from a man in his fifties or sixties in good health and CMV-seropositive. Sequenced input: PBMCs. The DNA sequence follows: TGTGCTAGTGCTTTGGGAGACGGGACTCTAGAGGAGCAGTTCTTC. Protein translation: CASALGDGTLEEQFF.